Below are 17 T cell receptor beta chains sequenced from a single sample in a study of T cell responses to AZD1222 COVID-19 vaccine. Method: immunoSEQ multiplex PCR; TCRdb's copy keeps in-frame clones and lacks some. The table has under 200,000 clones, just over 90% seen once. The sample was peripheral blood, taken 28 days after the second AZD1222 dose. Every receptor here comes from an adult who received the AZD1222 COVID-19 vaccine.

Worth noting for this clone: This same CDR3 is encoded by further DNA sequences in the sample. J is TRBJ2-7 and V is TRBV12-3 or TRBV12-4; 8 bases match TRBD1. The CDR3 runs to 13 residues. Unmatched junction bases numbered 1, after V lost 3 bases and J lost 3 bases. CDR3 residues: CASSFTGGYEQYF. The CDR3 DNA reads TGTGCCAGCAGTTTCACAGGGGGCTACGAGCAGTACTTC.

CDR3 nucleotide sequence: TGTGCCATCAGGACAGGGACAGGGGACGGCTACACCTTC. As protein: CAIRTGTGDGYTF. This sequence joins TRBV10-3 and TRBJ1-2; 10 nucleotides line up with TRBD1. Germline assignment: CDR1 ENHRY and CDR2 SYGVKD. The CDR3 has 13 amino acids. J was trimmed by 8 bases and V by 6 bases; bases with no gene match: 6.

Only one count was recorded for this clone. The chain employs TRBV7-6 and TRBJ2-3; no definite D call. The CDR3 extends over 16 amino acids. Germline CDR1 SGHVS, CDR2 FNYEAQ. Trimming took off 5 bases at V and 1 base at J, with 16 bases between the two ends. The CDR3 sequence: CASSPGGLGGTDTQYF. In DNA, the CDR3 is TGTGCCAGCAGCCCTGGTGGGCTTGGGGGCACAGATACGCAGTATTTT.

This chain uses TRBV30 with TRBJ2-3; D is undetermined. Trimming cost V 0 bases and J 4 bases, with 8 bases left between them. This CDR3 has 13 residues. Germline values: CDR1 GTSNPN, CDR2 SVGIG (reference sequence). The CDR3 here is CAWSVQRADTQYF. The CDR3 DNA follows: TGTGCCTGGAGTGTACAACGAGCAGATACGCAGTATTTT.

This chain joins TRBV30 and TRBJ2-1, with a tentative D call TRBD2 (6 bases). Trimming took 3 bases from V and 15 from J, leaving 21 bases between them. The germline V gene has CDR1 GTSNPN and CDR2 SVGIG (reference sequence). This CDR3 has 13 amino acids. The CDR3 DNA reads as TGTGCCTGGAGCGCAGGGCGAGGTAGCGGATGGTTCTTC. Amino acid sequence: CAWSAGRGSGWFF. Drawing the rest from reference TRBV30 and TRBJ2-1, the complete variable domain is SQTIHQWPATLVQPVGSPLSLECTVEGTSNPNLYWYRQAAGRGLQLLFYSVGIGQISSEVPQNLSASRPQDRQFILSSKKLLLSDSGFYLCAWSAGRGSGWFFGPGTRLTVL.

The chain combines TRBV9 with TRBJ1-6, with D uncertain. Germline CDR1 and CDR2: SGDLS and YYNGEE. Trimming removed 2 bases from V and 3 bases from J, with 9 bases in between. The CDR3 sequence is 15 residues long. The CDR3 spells CASSVGSGYNSPLHF. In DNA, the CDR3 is TGTGCCAGCAGCGTGGGATCGGGCTATAATTCACCCCTCCACTTT.

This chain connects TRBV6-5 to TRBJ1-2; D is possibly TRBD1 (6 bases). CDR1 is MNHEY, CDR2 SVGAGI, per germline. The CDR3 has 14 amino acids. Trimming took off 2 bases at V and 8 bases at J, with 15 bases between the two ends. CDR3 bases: TGTGCCAGCAGTTACAGACAGGAAAACGGGGGCTACACCTTC. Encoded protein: CASSYRQENGGYTF.

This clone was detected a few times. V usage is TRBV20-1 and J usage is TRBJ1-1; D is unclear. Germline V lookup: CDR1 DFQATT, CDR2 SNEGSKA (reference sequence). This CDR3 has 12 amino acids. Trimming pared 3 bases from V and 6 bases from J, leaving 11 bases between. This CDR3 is CSASHPEAEAFF. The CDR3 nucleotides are TGCAGTGCTAGTCACCCTGAGGCTGAAGCTTTCTTT.

CDR3 in amino acids: CASSPPGQAEKLFF. The CDR3 DNA sequence: TGTGCCAGCTCACCTCCGGGACAGGCAGAAAAACTGTTTTTT. The rearrangement joins TRBV18 to TRBJ1-4; 8 bases are shared with TRBD1. The CDR3 totals 14 residues. Germline lookup yields CDR1 KGHSH and CDR2 LQKENI. V lost 3 bases, J lost 8 bases, and 5 bases stayed unmatched.

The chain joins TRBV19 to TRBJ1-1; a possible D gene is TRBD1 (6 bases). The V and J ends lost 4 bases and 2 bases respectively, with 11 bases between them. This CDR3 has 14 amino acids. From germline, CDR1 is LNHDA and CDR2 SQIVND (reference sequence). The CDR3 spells CASSTVQGNTEAFF. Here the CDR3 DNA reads TGTGCCAGTAGTACAGTACAGGGAAACACTGAAGCTTTCTTT.

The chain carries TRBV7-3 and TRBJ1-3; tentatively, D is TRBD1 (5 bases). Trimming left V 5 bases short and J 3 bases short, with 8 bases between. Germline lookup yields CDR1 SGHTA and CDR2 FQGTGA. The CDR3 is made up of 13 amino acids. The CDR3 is CASSPGLGNTIYF. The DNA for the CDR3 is TGTGCCAGCAGCCCGGGACTTGGAAACACCATATATTTT.

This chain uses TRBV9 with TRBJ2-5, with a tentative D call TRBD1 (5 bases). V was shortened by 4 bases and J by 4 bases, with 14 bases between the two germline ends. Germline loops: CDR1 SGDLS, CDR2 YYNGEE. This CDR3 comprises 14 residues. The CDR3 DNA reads TGTGCCAGCAGCCCCTCCAGGGAACGAGAGACCCAGTACTTC. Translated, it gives CASSPSRERETQYF. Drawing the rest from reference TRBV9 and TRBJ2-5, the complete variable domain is DSGVTQTPKHLITATGQRVTLRCSPRSGDLSVYWYQQSLDQGLQFLIQYYNGEERAKGNILERFSAQQFPDLHSELNLSSLELGDSALYFCASSPSRERETQYFGPGTRLLVL.

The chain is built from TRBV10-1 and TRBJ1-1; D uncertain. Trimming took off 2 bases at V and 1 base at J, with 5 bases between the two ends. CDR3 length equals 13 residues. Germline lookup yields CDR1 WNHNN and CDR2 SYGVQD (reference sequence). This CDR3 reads CASSEHKNTEAFF. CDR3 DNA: TGCGCCAGCAGTGAGCACAAGAACACTGAAGCTTTCTTT.

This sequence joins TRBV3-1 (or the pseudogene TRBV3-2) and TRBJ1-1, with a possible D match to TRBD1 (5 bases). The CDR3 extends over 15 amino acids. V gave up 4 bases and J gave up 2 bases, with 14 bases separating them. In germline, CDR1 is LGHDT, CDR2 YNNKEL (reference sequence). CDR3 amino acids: CASSPTGTYNTEAFF. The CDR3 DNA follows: TGTGCCAGCAGCCCAACCGGGACGTATAACACTGAAGCTTTCTTT.

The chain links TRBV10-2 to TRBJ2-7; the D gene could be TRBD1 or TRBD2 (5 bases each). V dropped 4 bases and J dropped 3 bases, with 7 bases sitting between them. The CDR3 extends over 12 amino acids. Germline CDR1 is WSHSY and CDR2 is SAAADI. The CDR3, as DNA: TGCGCCAGCAGTGTGGGGGTCTACGAGCAGTACTTC. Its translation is CASSVGVYEQYF.

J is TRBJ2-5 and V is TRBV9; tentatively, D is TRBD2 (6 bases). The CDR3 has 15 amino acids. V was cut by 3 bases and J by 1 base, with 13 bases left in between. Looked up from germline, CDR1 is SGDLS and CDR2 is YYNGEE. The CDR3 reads CASSAGDWPQETQYF. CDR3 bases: TGTGCCAGCAGCGCTGGGGACTGGCCCCAAGAGACCCAGTACTTC.

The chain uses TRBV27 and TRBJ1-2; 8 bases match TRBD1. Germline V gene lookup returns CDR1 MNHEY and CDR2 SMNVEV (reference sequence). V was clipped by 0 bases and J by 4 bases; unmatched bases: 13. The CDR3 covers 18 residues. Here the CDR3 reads CASSLSALLSRGPYGYTF. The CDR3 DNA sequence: TGTGCCAGCAGTTTATCCGCCCTTTTGAGCAGGGGGCCCTATGGCTACACCTTC.